This T cell receptor beta chain was identified in a study of blood T cell repertoires in COVID-19. Study overall: Collection of acute and convalescent COVID-19 samples took place in the United States, Italy and Spain. Sources were T cells, B-cell-depleted T cells, or PBMCs; the material itself was cDNA or gDNA.

The V and J ends lost 1 base and 6 bases respectively, with 12 bases between them. Germline V CDR1 and CDR2: PRHDT, FYEKMQ (reference sequence). CDR3 length equals 14 residues. In the study's own analysis: Reference gene primer amplification gave estimated nucleated cell counts. The method was immunoSEQ multiplex PCR; TCRdb's version includes in-frame clones alone and lacks a portion of them. The DNA gave D and trimming, while V, J and clone size come from that table. The data contain hundreds of thousands of clones, 82% of them singletons. The material sequenced was peripheral blood. The origin of this receptor is a woman between 55 and 75 years old with active or convalescent COVID-19. The gene calls are TRBV13 and TRBJ1-1; the D gene is possibly TRBD1 (6 bases). CDR3 sequence: CASSLATGLPEAFF. CDR3 sequence (DNA): TGTGCCAGCAGCTTAGCCACAGGGCTCCCTGAAGCTTTCTTT.